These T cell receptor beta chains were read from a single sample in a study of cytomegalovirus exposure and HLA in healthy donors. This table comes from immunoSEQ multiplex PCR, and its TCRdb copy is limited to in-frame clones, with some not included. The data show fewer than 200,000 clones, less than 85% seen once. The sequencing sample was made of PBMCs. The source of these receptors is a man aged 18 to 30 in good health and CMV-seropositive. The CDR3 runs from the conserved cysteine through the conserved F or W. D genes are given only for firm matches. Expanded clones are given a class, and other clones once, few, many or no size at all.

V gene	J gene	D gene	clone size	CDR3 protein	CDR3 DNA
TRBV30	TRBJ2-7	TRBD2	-	CAGASGSRYEQYF	TGTGCCGGGGCTAGCGGGAGCAGATACGAGCAGTACTTC
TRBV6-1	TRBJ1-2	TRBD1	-	CASSERQGGNYGYTF	TGTGCCAGCAGTGAACGACAGGGGGGTAACTATGGCTACACCTTC
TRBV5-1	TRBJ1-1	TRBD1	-	CASSQDRAMGEAFF	TGCGCCAGCAGCCAGGACAGGGCCATGGGTGAAGCTTTCTTT
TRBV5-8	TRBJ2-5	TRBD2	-	CASSLALRTSGQETQYF	TGTGCCAGCAGCTTGGCCTTGAGGACTAGCGGTCAAGAGACCCAGTACTTC
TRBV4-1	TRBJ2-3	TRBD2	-	CASSQDVAGGKNTQYF	TGCGCCAGCAGCCAAGACGTAGCGGGGGGAAAGAATACGCAGTATTTT
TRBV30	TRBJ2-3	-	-	CAWRTNTDTQYF	TGTGCCTGGAGAACTAACACAGATACGCAGTATTTT
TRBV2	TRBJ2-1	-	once	CASAAERDNEQFF	TGTGCCAGCGCGGCAGAGAGGGACAATGAGCAGTTCTTC
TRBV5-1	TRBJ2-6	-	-	CASSTQGAGGANVLTF	TGCGCCAGCAGCACCCAAGGGGCAGGTGGGGCCAACGTCCTGACTTTC
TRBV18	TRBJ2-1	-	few	CASSPPAPLLQAEQFF	TGTGCCAGCTCACCACCGGCTCCCCTCTTGCAGGCCGAGCAGTTCTTC
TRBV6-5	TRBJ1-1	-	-	CASSRTENTEAFF	TGTGCCAGCAGTCGAACAGAGAACACTGAAGCTTTCTTT
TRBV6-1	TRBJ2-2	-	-	CASTPGDTGELFF	TGTGCCAGCACTCCAGGGGACACCGGGGAGCTGTTTTTT
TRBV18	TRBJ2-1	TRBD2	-	CASSTLAGAYNEQFF	TGTGCCAGCTCAACACTAGCGGGGGCCTACAATGAGCAGTTCTTC
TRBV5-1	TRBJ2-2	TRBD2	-	CASSLSGGITGELFF	TGCGCCAGCAGCTTGAGCGGGGGCATCACCGGGGAGCTGTTTTTT
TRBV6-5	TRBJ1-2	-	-	CASSQLAGLNYGYTF	TGTGCCAGCAGTCAGCTGGCAGGACTCAACTATGGCTACACCTTC
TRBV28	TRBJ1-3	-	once	CASTITAFSGNTIYF	TGTGCCAGCACCATAACAGCCTTCTCTGGAAACACCATATATTTT
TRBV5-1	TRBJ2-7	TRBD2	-	CASSPGFGLAAYEQYF	TGCGCCAGCAGCCCCGGATTCGGACTAGCGGCCTACGAGCAGTACTTC
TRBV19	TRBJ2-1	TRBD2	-	CASSQRGNEQFF	TGTGCCAGTAGTCAGCGGGGGAATGAGCAGTTCTTC
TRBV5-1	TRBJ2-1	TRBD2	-	CASSLLWASGGGEQFF	TGCGCCAGCAGCTTGTTGTGGGCTAGCGGGGGAGGTGAGCAGTTCTTC
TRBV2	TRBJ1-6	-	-	CASSEALDSPLHF	TGTGCCAGCAGTGAAGCGCTAGATTCACCCCTCCACTTT
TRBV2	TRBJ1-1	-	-	CASSSRRGNTEAFF	TGTGCCAGCAGTTCCCGGAGAGGGAACACTGAAGCTTTCTTT
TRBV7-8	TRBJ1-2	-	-	CASSLGSGGYTF	TGTGCCAGCAGCTTAGGCAGCGGTGGCTACACCTTC
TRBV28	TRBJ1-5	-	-	CASSFRGIRSSNQPQHF	TGTGCCAGCAGTTTCAGGGGAATTCGTAGTAGCAATCAGCCCCAGCATTTT
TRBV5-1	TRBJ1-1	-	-	CASSLGAEAFF	TGCGCCAGCAGCTTGGGGGCGGAAGCTTTCTTT
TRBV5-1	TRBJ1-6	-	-	CASSLGTGRDNDSPLHF	TGCGCCAGCAGCTTGGGTACAGGGAGAGATAATGATTCACCCCTCCACTTT
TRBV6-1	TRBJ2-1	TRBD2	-	CASTSREKNEQFF	TGTGCCAGCACTTCGCGGGAGAAAAATGAGCAGTTCTTC
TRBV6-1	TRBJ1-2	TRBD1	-	CAALGQGAVF	TGTGCCGCCCTCGGGCAGGGGGCGGTTTTC
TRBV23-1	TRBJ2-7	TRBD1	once	CASSLIGGGQGPDYEQYF	TGCGCCAGCAGTCTAATAGGAGGAGGACAGGGACCAGACTACGAGCAGTACTTC
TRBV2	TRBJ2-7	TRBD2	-	CASSEGFSGRYEQYF	TGTGCCAGCAGTGAAGGGTTCAGCGGGAGATACGAGCAGTACTTC
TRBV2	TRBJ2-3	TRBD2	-	CASSGASGLTDTQYF	TGTGCCAGCAGTGGGGCTAGCGGACTCACAGATACGCAGTATTTT
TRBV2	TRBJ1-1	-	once	CASSLDRNTEAFF	TGTGCCAGCAGCCTTGACAGAAACACTGAAGCTTTCTTT
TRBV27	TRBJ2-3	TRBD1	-	CASSSGQSTDTQYF	TGTGCCAGCAGTTCGGGACAGAGCACAGATACGCAGTATTTT
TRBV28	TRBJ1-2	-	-	CASSLLEVRSGYGYTF	TGTGCCAGCAGTTTATTGGAAGTCCGCTCAGGTTATGGCTACACCTTC
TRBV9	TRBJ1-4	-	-	CASSVGGSNEKLFF	TGTGCCAGCAGCGTAGGGGGCTCTAATGAAAAACTGTTTTTT
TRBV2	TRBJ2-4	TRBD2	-	CASSGWSGRIVENIQYF	TGTGCCAGCAGTGGATGGAGCGGGAGGATAGTCGAAAACATTCAGTACTTC
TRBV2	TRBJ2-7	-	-	CASSEQGLAEQYF	TGTGCCAGCAGTGAACAGGGACTGGCCGAGCAGTACTTC
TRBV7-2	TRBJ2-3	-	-	CASSSEVGTDTQYF	TGTGCCAGCAGCTCAGAGGTGGGCACAGATACGCAGTATTTT
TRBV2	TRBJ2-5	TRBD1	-	CASSNRDRGRETQYF	TGTGCCAGCAGTAACCGGGACAGGGGGAGAGAGACCCAGTACTTC
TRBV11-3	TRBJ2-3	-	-	CASSLASRTDTQYF	TGTGCCAGCAGCTTAGCGAGCCGCACAGATACGCAGTATTTT
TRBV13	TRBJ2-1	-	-	CASSFGSSGPEENEQFF	TGTGCCAGCAGCTTCGGTTCAAGCGGCCCAGAGGAGAATGAGCAGTTCTTC
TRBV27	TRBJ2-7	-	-	CASSTTPGAYSYEQYF	TGTGCCAGCAGTACTACCCCCGGTGCTTATTCCTACGAGCAGTACTTC
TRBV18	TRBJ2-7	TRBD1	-	CASSGTGGIHEQYF	TGTGCCAGCTCCGGGACAGGGGGAATTCACGAGCAGTACTTC
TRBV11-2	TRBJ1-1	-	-	CASSFTGQQNTEAFF	TGTGCCAGCAGCTTTACGGGACAACAGAACACTGAAGCTTTCTTT
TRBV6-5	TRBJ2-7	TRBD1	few	CASSYRTGYEQYF	TGTGCCAGCAGTTACCGGACAGGCTACGAGCAGTACTTC
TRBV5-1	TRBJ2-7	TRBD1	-	CASTGDRDSSDEQYF	TGCGCCAGCACGGGGGACAGGGACTCCTCCGACGAGCAGTACTTC
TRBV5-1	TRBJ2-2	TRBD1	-	CASSPGQGSGELFF	TGCGCCAGCAGCCCGGGACAGGGGAGCGGGGAGCTGTTTTTT
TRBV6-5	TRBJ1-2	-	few	CASSYQGPAVSGYTF	TGTGCCAGCAGTTACCAGGGCCCGGCGGTGAGTGGCTACACCTTC
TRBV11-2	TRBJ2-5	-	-	CASSLLHGERGGTQETQYF	TGTGCCAGCAGCTTACTCCACGGAGAAAGGGGGGGAACGCAAGAGACCCAGTACTTC
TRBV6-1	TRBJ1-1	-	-	CASSVGVDTEAFF	TGTGCCAGCAGTGTGGGAGTGGACACTGAAGCTTTCTTT